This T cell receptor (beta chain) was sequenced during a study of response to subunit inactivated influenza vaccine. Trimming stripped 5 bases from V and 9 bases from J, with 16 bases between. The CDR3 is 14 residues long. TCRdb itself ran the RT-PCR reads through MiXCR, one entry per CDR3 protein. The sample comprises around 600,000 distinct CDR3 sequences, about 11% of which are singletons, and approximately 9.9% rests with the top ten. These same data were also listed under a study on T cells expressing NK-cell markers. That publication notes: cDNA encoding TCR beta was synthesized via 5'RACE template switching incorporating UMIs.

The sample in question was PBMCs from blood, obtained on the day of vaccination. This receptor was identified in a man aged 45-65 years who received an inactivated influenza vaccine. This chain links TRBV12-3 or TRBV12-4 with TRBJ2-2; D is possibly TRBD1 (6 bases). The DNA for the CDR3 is TGTGCCAGCAGTATCCGCTCTGGGGGCTGGGAGCTGTTTTTT. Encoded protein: CASSIRSGGWELFF.